What follows are 6 T cell receptor beta chains derived from one specimen sequenced in a study of T cell responses to AZD1222 COVID-19 vaccine. Measured with immunoSEQ multiplex PCR; TCRdb has only the in-frame clones, and not every one. Found here are under 75,000 clones, 85% of them singletons; the top ten hold about 20%. The material was peripheral blood, obtained on day 0 of AZD1222 vaccination. The receptors here all came from an adult in good health.

V gene TRBV3-1 (or the pseudogene TRBV3-2) combines with J gene TRBJ1-3, with 9 bases aligning to TRBD1. V shed 7 bases, J shed 7 bases, and the junction held 5 bases outside the gene matches. This CDR3 has 13 residues. From germline, CDR1 is LGHDT and CDR2 YNNKEL (reference sequence). The CDR3 DNA reads as TGTGCCAGCAACCTGGGGACAGGGAACACCATATATTTT. It translates to CASNLGTGNTIYF.

The CDR3 region has the DNA TGTGCCAGTACTCTCAGGGGGCCGGGCTCACCCCTCCACTTT. It encodes CASTLRGPGSPLHF. V and J are TRBV19 and TRBJ1-6; 8 bases line up with TRBD1. Losses at the gene ends were 7 bases for V and 10 bases for J; bases not matched to a gene: 9. The CDR3 sequence is 14 residues long. CDR1 is LNHDA, CDR2 SQIVND, per germline (reference sequence).

V usage is TRBV3-1 (or the pseudogene TRBV3-2) and J usage is TRBJ1-2, with 8 bases fitting TRBD1. Germline-derived CDR1 and CDR2 are LGHDT and YNNKEL (reference sequence). V shed 4 bases, J shed 14 bases, and the junction held 12 bases outside the gene matches. The CDR3 contains 13 residues. The CDR3 loop is CASSPGQGFFLTF. For the CDR3, the DNA is TGTGCCAGCAGCCCCGGACAGGGATTTTTCTTAACCTTC.

The chain combines TRBV7-2 with TRBJ2-3; no reliable D call. This CDR3 contains 12 residues. Germline assignment: CDR1 SGHTA and CDR2 FQGNSA. Trimming took off 5 bases at V and 6 bases at J, with 9 bases between the two ends. The CDR3 loop is CASSPSQDTQYF. The CDR3 bases are TGTGCCAGCAGCCCATCTCAGGATACGCAGTATTTT.

The chain is built from TRBV4-1 and TRBJ1-6; maybe TRBD1 (5 bases). The CDR3 is made up of 18 amino acids. Trimming took off 0 bases at V and 8 bases at J, with 20 bases between the two ends. Germline lookup yields CDR1 MGHRA and CDR2 YSYEKL. CDR3 protein: CASSQDKMPGRLDSPLHF. In DNA, the CDR3 is TGCGCCAGCAGCCAAGATAAAATGCCAGGGCGACTGGATTCACCCCTCCACTTT.

This clone was found a few times. The gene calls are TRBV29-1 and TRBJ2-3; TRBD1 might be the D (6 bases). Trimming shortened V by 4 bases and J by 4 bases, and 15 bases separated the two germline ends. CDR1 and CDR2 (germline): SQVTM, ANQGSEA. The CDR3 is 14 residues long. The CDR3 DNA follows: TGCAGCGTTGCCGGGACACTCAAGGCAGATACGCAGTATTTT. It encodes CSVAGTLKADTQYF.